The source of this T cell receptor beta chain is a study of vaccination effects on CD4 cells after COVID-19. Across the whole study: Following the second dose by a median of 72 days, the post-vaccine samples were obtained.

TCRdb keeps only in-frame clones here, not all; method: immunoSEQ multiplex PCR. The sample includes around 65,000 clones, less than 80% of them seen just once. Study findings and constraints: Clones of infection and vaccine origin contracted markedly late after vaccination.

The CDR3 length is 16 residues. V was pared by 2 bases and J by 6 bases, with 17 bases between. Germline loops: CDR1 SGHTA, CDR2 FQGNSA. Sequencing in the ViraFEST assay came after antigen-specific CD4+ T cells had been expanded with viral peptide pools, which were used to stimulate PBMC. Once cultured for 10 days, the cells underwent separation to obtain CD4+ T cells. Each participant was administered two doses of either the BNT162b2 or the mRNA-1273 vaccine. After 2 million or so PBMC were placed in each well, they were cultured with approximately 10 IU/ml IL-2 and roughly 10 ug/ml peptides. A half-volume exchange with IL-2 medium occurred on days 3 and 7. As for this clone: Its specificity is not known.

The specimen was CD4+ T cells from PBMCs cultured with HCoV-229E spike peptides, collected after COVID-19 vaccination. The chain joins TRBV7-2 to TRBJ1-5; D is unresolved. The source of this sequence is a human donor who received a COVID-19 vaccine. The CDR3 DNA follows: TGTGCCAGCAGCTTAAACGGCTTGCGAGTAGGTCAGCCCCAGCATTTT. It encodes CASSLNGLRVGQPQHF.